This paragraph reports one TCR beta chain. Its antigen is not identified. This sample was included in a study of CD8 T cells in ankylosing spondylitis. Study-wide points: Reports say disease-linked clones showed up significantly more in matched ankylosing spondylitis synovial fluid. Among TCR beta sequences, a motif of under 10 highly homologous variants appeared characteristic of ankylosing spondylitis blood. Certain motif variants had earlier been reported in reactive arthritis synovial fluid and blood.

V was pared by 4 bases and J by 0 bases, with 4 bases of the junction left unmatched. The CDR3 extends over 17 amino acids. Per the germline V gene, CDR1 is GTSNPN and CDR2 is SVGIG (reference sequence). The authors made TCR beta libraries by quantitative 5'-RACE with molecular barcodes. TCRdb processed the 5' RACE reads anew with MiXCR; each CDR3 protein has one entry. The sample yields roughly 700,000 distinct CDR3 sequences, 19% seen once. This TCR derives from a male donor with ankylosing spondylitis. The chain carries TRBV30 and TRBJ2-1, with 15 bases fitting TRBD2. The sample comprised blood, either unsorted or a sorted T cell fraction (not recorded which). As DNA, the CDR3 is TGTGCCTGGATGGGACTAGCGGGAGGCCCCTCCTACAATGAGCAGTTCTTC. Protein product: CAWMGLAGGPSYNEQFF.